This T cell receptor (beta chain) was retrieved from a study of siplizumab effects on memory and regulatory T cells. Study conclusions and caveats: Only a minor fraction of alloreactive clones mapped to unstimulated subsets. Memory cells seemed less diverse than naive T cells, which also seemed major contributors to the alloresponse.

Assays covered about 10^5 TCR templates per sample. TCRdb's copy holds only in-frame clones and misses some; the assay was immunoSEQ multiplex PCR. The data contain around 100,000 clones, roughly 93% of them singletons. As for this clone: Its cognate antigen is unknown.

The CDR3 length is 15 residues. Germline V gene lookup returns CDR1 SGHVS and CDR2 FQNEAQ. The V gene end was trimmed by 5 bases and the J gene end by 4 bases; junction bases not matched to a gene: 4. This chain uses TRBV7-8 with TRBJ2-1, with 11 nucleotides matching TRBD2. The sequencing sample was made of non-Treg CD4+ T cells sorted from blood. The sequence was obtained from a human donor in good health. Here the CDR3 reads CASSPRLAGYNEQFF. CDR3 sequence (DNA): TGTGCCAGCAGCCCGCGACTAGCGGGGTACAATGAGCAGTTCTTC. Together with reference TRBV7-8 and TRBJ2-1, the CDR3 gives the full variable domain: GAGVSQSPRYKVAKRGQDVALRCDPISGHVSLFWYQQALGQGPEFLTYFQNEAQLDKSGLPSDRFFAERPEGSVSTLKIQRTQQEDSAVYLCASSPRLAGYNEQFFGPGTRLTVL.